This T cell receptor beta chain stems from a study of T cell responses to AZD1222 COVID-19 vaccine. The CDR3 totals 16 residues. The V end lost 6 bases, the J end lost 2 bases, and 18 bases lay between the germline ends. Per the germline V gene, CDR1 is SGHVS and CDR2 is FQNEAQ. Some clones are missing from TCRdb's copy, which holds only in-frame ones; the method was immunoSEQ multiplex PCR. This sample carries 130,000 to 150,000 clones, 85% to 90% of them seen once, and the ten largest clones take roughly 1.5%. This clone was detected only a few times. Its matching antigen is unknown. Study-wide results and caveats: Without day 14 samples, only post-peak T cell repertoires were studied.

This sequence originates from an adult in good health. The gene calls are TRBV7-8 and TRBJ2-3; D remains unclear. Sequenced material: peripheral blood, taken on day 0 of AZD1222 vaccination. CDR3 region: CASSLRQRYDTDTQYF. The CDR3, as DNA: TGTGCCAGCAGTTTACGCCAGAGGTACGACACAGATACGCAGTATTTT.